This is a list of T cell receptor beta chains from one sample in a study of post-analysis software for immune sequencing data. TCRdb passed the PCR reads through MiXCR, listing each CDR3 protein once. The sample has around 400,000 distinct CDR3 sequences; 39% are singletons. Sequenced material: blood. These receptors were collected from a girl aged 2 to 9 with multiple sclerosis. The CDR3 runs from the conserved cysteine through the conserved F or W. D genes are given only for firm matches. Size is stated for part of the rows, as once, few or many counts, or as a class when the clone is expanded.

D,size,J,V,CDR3,DNA
TRBD2,-,TRBJ2-1,TRBV20-1,CSAGGSSGIAGNEQFF,TGCAGTGCTGGAGGTTCTAGCGGGATCGCGGGCAATGAGCAGTTCTTC
-,many,TRBJ2-1,TRBV6-6,CASSYTVRGAEQFF,TGTGCCAGCAGTTACACCGTACGGGGGGCTGAGCAGTTCTTC
TRBD2,many,TRBJ2-7,TRBV7-2,CASSLASGRANEQYF,TGTGCCAGCAGCTTAGCTAGCGGGAGGGCCAACGAGCAGTACTTC
-,-,TRBJ1-3,TRBV7-8,CASSFENLGNTIYF,TGTGCCAGCAGCTTTGAGAACCTCGGAAACACCATATATTTT
-,-,TRBJ2-3,TRBV7-3,CASSEQGRQASTDTQYF,TGTGCCAGCAGCGAACAAGGACGGCAGGCTAGCACAGATACGCAGTATTTT
-,-,TRBJ2-5,TRBV3-1,CASSQSWGRTTQETQYF,TGTGCCAGCAGCCAATCGTGGGGAAGGACAACACAAGAGACCCAGTACTTC
-,few,TRBJ2-7,TRBV20-1,CSAKRQYSSYEQYF,TGCAGTGCTAAGAGGCAGTATAGCTCCTACGAGCAGTACTTC
TRBD1,few,TRBJ2-7,TRBV24-1,CATSDQGQDEQYF,TGTGCCACCAGTGATCAAGGACAGGACGAGCAGTACTTC
TRBD2,-,TRBJ2-7,TRBV20-1,CSAQGLAGPIYEQYF,TGCAGTGCCCAAGGACTAGCGGGACCGATCTACGAGCAGTACTTC
-,few,TRBJ2-1,TRBV29-1,CSVEELETPNNEQFF,TGCAGCGTTGAAGAACTAGAAACACCTAACAATGAGCAGTTCTTC
-,few,TRBJ1-2,TRBV5-1,CASSPGVGYYGYTF,TGCGCCAGCAGCCCGGGGGTCGGATACTATGGCTACACCTTC
-,few,TRBJ1-1,TRBV7-8,CASSLGTNTEAFF,TGTGCCAGCAGCTTAGGTACGAACACTGAAGCTTTCTTT
TRBD1,few,TRBJ1-2,TRBV9,CASSGGTARYGYTF,TGTGCCAGCAGCGGCGGGACAGCGAGATATGGCTACACCTTC
-,-,TRBJ2-5,TRBV5-1,CASSGREASWQETQYF,TGCGCCAGCAGTGGCAGGGAAGCGAGTTGGCAAGAGACCCAGTACTTC
-,few,TRBJ1-5,TRBV3-1,CASSQQGSNQPQHF,TGTGCCAGCAGCCAACAGGGGTCAAATCAGCCCCAGCATTTT
-,-,TRBJ2-1,TRBV7-9,CASGWGWYNEQFF,TGTGCCAGCGGGTGGGGATGGTACAATGAGCAGTTCTTC
-,few,TRBJ2-2,TRBV7-6,CASSLGSSNTGELFF,TGTGCCAGCAGCTTAGGCTCTTCGAACACCGGGGAGCTGTTTTTT
TRBD2,-,TRBJ2-1,TRBV10-3,CAISGRGKVAGMFF,TGTGCCATCAGTGGGAGGGGGAAGGTAGCGGGAATGTTCTTC
-,few,TRBJ2-3,TRBV7-9,CASSLYKGGPGDTQYF,TGTGCCAGCAGCTTATATAAGGGCGGACCAGGAGATACGCAGTATTTT
-,-,TRBJ2-1,TRBV4-2,CASSQGVVGTEQFF,TGTGCCAGCAGCCAAGGGGTCGTCGGGACTGAGCAGTTCTTC
TRBD1,-,TRBJ1-3,TRBV9,CASSGFLTGEYCTIYF,TGTGCCAGCAGCGGATTCCTAACAGGGGAGTATTGCACCATATATTTT
TRBD1,few,TRBJ2-7,TRBV4-1,CASSQEPGQGTYEQYF,TGCGCCAGCAGCCAAGAACCCGGACAGGGGACCTACGAGCAGTACTTC
TRBD1,few,TRBJ1-5,TRBV6-1,CASSQGTAHSNQPQHF,TGTGCCAGCAGTCAAGGGACAGCCCATAGCAATCAGCCCCAGCATTTT
-,-,TRBJ2-7,TRBV20-1,CSATSAPSEQYF,TGCAGTGCTACTTCCGCCCCCTCTGAGCAGTACTTC
TRBD2,-,TRBJ2-5,TRBV29-1,CSVVAGGSQETQYF,TGCAGCGTTGTAGCGGGGGGCTCTCAAGAGACCCAGTACTTC
-,few,TRBJ2-3,TRBV29-1,CSVGPGSNTDTQYF,TGCAGCGTTGGTCCAGGTTCGAACACAGATACGCAGTATTTT
-,-,TRBJ1-4,TRBV28,CASSFPPEEKLFF,TGTGCCAGCAGTTTTCCACCGGAGGAAAAACTGTTTTTT
TRBD1,few,TRBJ2-7,TRBV6-5,CASRGTGNEQYF,TGTGCCAGCAGGGGGACAGGGAACGAGCAGTACTTC
TRBD1,-,TRBJ2-1,TRBV20-1,CSARTEGALSYNEQFF,TGCAGTGCTAGGACCGAGGGGGCGCTCTCCTACAATGAGCAGTTCTTC
-,-,TRBJ2-5,TRBV5-1,CASSGLETQYF,TGCGCCAGCAGCGGGTTGGAGACCCAGTACTTC
-,-,TRBJ1-5,TRBV20-1,CSARTNNQPQHF,TGCAGTGCTAGAACCAACAATCAGCCCCAGCATTTT
-,-,TRBJ2-6,TRBV12-3/TRBV12-4,CASSPTAGANVLTF,TGTGCCAGCAGCCCGACAGCTGGGGCCAACGTCCTGACTTTC
-,few,TRBJ2-7,TRBV2,CASSALTGKLREQYF,TGTGCCAGCAGTGCACTAACAGGGAAATTGAGGGAGCAGTACTTC
-,-,TRBJ1-1,TRBV12-3/TRBV12-4,CASSLASWGRMNTEAFF,TGTGCCAGCAGTTTAGCATCGTGGGGACGGATGAACACTGAAGCTTTCTTT